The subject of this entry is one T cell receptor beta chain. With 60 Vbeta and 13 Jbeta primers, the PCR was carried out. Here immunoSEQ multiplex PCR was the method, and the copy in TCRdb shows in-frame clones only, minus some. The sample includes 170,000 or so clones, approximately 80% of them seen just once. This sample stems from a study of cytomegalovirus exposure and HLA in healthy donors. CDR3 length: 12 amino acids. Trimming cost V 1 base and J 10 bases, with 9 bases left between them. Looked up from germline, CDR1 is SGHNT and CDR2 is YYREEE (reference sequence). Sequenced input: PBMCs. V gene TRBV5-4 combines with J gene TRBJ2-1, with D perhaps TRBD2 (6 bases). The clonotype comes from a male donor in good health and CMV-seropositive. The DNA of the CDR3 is TGTGCCAGCAGCTTGTTAGCGGAGGAGCAGTTCTTC. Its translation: CASSLLAEEQFF.